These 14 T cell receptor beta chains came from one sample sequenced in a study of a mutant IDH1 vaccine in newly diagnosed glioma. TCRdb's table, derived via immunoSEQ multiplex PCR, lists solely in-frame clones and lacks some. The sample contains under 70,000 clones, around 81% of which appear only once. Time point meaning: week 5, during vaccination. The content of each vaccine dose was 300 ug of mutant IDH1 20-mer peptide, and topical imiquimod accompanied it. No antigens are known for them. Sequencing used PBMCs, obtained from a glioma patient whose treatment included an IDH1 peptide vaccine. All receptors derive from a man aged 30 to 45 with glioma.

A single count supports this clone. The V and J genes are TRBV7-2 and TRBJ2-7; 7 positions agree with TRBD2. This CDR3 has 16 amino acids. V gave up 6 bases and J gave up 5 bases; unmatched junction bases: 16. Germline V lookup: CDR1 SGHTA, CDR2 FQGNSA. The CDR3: CASRPRISTSAHEQYF. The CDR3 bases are TGTGCCAGCAGACCAAGGATAAGCACTAGCGCCCACGAGCAGTACTTC.

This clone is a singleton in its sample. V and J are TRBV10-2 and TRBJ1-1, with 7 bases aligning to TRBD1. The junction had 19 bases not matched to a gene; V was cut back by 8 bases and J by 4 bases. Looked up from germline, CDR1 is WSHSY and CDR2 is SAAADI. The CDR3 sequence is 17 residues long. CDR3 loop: CASRPWGEGALSTEAFF. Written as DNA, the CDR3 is TGCGCCAGCCGTCCTTGGGGGGAGGGGGCGCTTTCCACTGAAGCTTTCTTT.

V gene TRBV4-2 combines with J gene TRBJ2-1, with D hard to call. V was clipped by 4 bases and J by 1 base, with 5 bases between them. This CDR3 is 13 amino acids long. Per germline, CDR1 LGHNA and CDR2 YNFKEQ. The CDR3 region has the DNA TGTGCCAGCAGCCCCGGTTCCTACAATGAGCAGTTCTTC. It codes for CASSPGSYNEQFF.

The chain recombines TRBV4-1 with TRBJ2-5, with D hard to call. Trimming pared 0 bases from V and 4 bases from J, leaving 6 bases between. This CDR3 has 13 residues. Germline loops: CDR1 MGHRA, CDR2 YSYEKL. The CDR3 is CASSQDPGETQYF. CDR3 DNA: TGCGCCAGCAGCCAAGACCCCGGAGAGACCCAGTACTTC.

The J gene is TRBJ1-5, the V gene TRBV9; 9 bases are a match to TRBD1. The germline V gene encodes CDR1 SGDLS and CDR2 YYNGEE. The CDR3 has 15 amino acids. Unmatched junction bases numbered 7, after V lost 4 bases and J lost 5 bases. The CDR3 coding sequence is TGTGCCAGCAGCCCCGGACAGGGGTTAGATCAGCCCCAGCATTTT. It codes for CASSPGQGLDQPQHF.

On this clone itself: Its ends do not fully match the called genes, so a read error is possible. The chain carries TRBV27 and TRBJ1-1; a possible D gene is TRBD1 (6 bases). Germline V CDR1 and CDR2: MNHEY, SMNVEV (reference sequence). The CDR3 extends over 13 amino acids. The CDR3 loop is CASILQGSTEAFF. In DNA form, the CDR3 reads TGTGCCAGCATTTTACAGGGCTCCACTGAAGCTTTCTTT.

The CDR3 nucleotides read TGTGCCAGCAGCACCAGGGACAGGGGTGGTTACGAGCAGTACTTC. This codes for CASSTRDRGGYEQYF. The V and J genes are TRBV13 and TRBJ2-7; TRBD1 agrees at 10 bases. The germline V gene has CDR1 PRHDT and CDR2 FYEKMQ (reference sequence). J was trimmed by 4 bases and V by 5 bases; bases with no gene match: 8. The CDR3 runs 15 residues.

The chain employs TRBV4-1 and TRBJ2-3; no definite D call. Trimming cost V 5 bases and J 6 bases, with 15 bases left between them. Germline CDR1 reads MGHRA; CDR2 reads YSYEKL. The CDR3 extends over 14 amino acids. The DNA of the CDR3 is TGCGCCAGCAGCTCACCGATGAATGCGGATACGCAGTATTTT. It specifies CASSSPMNADTQYF.

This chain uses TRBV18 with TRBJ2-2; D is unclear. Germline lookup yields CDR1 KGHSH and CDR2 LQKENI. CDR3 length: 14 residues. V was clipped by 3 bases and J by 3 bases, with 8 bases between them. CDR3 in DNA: TGTGCCAGCTCACCCGGACGGTACACCGGGGAGCTGTTTTTT. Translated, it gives CASSPGRYTGELFF.

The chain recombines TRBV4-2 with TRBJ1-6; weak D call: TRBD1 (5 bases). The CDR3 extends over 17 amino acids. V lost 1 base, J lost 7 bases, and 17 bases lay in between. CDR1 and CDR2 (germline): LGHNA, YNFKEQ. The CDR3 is CASSQGSGGYVNSPLHF. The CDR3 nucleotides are TGTGCCAGCAGCCAAGGATCGGGGGGATACGTAAATTCACCCCTCCACTTT.

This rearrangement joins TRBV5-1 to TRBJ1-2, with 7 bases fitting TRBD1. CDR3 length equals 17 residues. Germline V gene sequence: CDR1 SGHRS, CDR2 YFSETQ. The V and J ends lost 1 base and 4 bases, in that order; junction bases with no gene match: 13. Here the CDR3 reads CASSLMGQPGGAYGYTF. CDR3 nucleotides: TGCGCCAGCAGCTTGATGGGACAGCCTGGGGGAGCCTATGGCTACACCTTC.

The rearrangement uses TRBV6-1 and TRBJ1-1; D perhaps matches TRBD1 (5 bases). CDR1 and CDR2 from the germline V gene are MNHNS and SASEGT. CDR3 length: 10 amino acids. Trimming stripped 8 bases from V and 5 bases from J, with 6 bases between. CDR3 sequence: CASWGTEAFF. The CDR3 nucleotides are TGTGCCAGCTGGGGGACTGAAGCTTTCTTT.

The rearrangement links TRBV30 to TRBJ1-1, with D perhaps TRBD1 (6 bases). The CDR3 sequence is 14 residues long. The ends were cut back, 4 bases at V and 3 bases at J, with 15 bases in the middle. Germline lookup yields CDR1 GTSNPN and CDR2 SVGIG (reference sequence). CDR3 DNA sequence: TGTGCCTGGACCAGGACAGTTGGAGACACTGAAGCTTTCTTT. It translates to CAWTRTVGDTEAFF.

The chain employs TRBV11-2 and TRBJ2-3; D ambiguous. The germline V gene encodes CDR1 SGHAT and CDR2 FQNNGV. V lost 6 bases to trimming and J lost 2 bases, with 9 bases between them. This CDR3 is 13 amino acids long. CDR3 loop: CASRFYYTDTQYF. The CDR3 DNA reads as TGTGCCAGCAGATTTTACTACACAGATACGCAGTATTTT. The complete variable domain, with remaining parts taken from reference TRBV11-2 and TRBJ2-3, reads EAGVAQSPRYKIIEKRQSVAFWCNPISGHATLYWYQQILGQGPKLLIQFQNNGVVDDSQLPKDRFSAERLKGVDSTLKIQPAKLEDSAVYLCASRFYYTDTQYFGPGTRLTVL.